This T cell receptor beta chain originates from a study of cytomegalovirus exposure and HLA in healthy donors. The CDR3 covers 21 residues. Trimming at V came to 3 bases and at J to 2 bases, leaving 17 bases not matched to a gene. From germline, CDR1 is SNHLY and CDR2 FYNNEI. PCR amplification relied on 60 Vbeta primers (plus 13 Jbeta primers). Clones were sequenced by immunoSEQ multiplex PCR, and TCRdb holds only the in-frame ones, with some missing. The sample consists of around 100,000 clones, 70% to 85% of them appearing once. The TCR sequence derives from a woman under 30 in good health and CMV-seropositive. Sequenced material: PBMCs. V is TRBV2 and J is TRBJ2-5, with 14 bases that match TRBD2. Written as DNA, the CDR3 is TGTGCCAGCAGTGATCCCAGCGGGACTAGCGGGAGCGCTCCGGGGCAAGAGACCCAGTACTTC. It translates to CASSDPSGTSGSAPGQETQYF.